This T cell receptor beta chain was documented in a study of regulatory T cells in long-lasting Graves disease. The germline V and J ends were trimmed by 4 bases and 7 bases, with 14 bases remaining between them. Germline V lookup: CDR1 SGHNT, CDR2 YYREEE (reference sequence). This CDR3 contains 13 residues. As for time point: newly diagnosed GD, antithyroid drugs for less than 3 months. PBMC-derived RNA was used for the TCR library. TCR beta libraries were built with iRepertoire HTBI primers and Arm-PCR of CDR3 regions. Original processing notes: Spanning all samples, the identified segments comprised approximately 60 TRBV and 14 TRBJ. TCRdb processed the multiplex PCR reads anew with MiXCR; each CDR3 protein has one entry. None of the V and J calls come from the authors' own analysis; TCRdb made them. Among about 540,000 distinct CDR3 sequences, about 14% were seen once, and the ten largest hold roughly 9.7%.

This clonotype was counted between two and nine times. The data also belong to a second study, concerning T cells in Graves' hyperthyroidism and ophthalmopathy. That source notes: Across 18 months, stable Graves' hyperthyroidism was marked by no progression to ophthalmopathy. Clinical symptoms, serum thyroxine and TRAb, thyroid ultrasound and orbital computed tomography together formed the diagnostic basis.

The receptor was derived from a man aged 30 to 45 with Graves disease. V gene TRBV5-4 combines with J gene TRBJ1-2, with D possibly matching TRBD1 (5 bases). The specimen comprised peripheral blood mononuclear cells (PBMCs), sampled at new diagnosis, from a patient treated with antithyroid drugs. The CDR3 DNA reads as TGTGCCAGCAGCCTAGTGCAGGGAGTTGGCTACACCTTC. Its protein product is CASSLVQGVGYTF. Variable domain in full (rest from reference TRBV5-4 and TRBJ1-2): ETGVTQSPTHLIKTRGQQVTLRCSSQSGHNTVSWYQQALGQGPQFIFQYYREEENGRGNFPPRFSGLQFPNYSSELNVNALELDDSALYLCASSLVQGVGYTFGSGTRLTVV.